The T cell receptor beta chain described here comes from a study of a mutant IDH1 vaccine in newly diagnosed glioma. Whole-study context: There were approximately 60% males and around 38% females among treated patients, whose mean age was about 40 years. Standard pretreatment was either radiotherapy, temozolomide, or, for most, radiochemotherapy with temozolomide. Findings and caveats of the study: Pseudoprogression showed no apparent link to changes in top peripheral T cell clonotypes. Around 92% of patients showed vaccine-induced immune responses across multiple MHC alleles.

Sequenced by immunoSEQ multiplex PCR; TCRdb stores in-frame clones only, minus some. The table shows 15,000 to 20,000 clones, with roughly 80% occurring only once. The CDR3 spans 13 residues. Per the germline V gene, CDR1 is LNHDA and CDR2 is SQIVND (reference sequence). Trimming removed 5 bases at V and 4 bases at J, with 11 bases between. Regarding this clone: Its antigen is unknown.

The time point here: baseline, week 1 (first vaccination visit). Treatment described: pre-vaccination baseline after standard-of-care therapy. Material: PBMCs, obtained from a glioma patient treated with radiotherapy, temozolomide or both. The V gene is TRBV19, the J gene TRBJ1-1, with D uncertain. The source is a man between 35 and 55 years old with glioma. The CDR3 is CASSPRQSTEAFF. The CDR3 bases are TGTGCCAGTAGTCCCCGGCAGAGCACTGAAGCTTTCTTT. Together with reference TRBV19 and TRBJ1-1, the CDR3 gives the full variable domain: DGGITQSPKYLFRKEGQNVTLSCEQNLNHDAMYWYRQDPGQGLRLIYYSQIVNDFQKGDIAEGYSVSREKKESFPLTVTSAQKNPTAFYLCASSPRQSTEAFFGQGTRLTVV.